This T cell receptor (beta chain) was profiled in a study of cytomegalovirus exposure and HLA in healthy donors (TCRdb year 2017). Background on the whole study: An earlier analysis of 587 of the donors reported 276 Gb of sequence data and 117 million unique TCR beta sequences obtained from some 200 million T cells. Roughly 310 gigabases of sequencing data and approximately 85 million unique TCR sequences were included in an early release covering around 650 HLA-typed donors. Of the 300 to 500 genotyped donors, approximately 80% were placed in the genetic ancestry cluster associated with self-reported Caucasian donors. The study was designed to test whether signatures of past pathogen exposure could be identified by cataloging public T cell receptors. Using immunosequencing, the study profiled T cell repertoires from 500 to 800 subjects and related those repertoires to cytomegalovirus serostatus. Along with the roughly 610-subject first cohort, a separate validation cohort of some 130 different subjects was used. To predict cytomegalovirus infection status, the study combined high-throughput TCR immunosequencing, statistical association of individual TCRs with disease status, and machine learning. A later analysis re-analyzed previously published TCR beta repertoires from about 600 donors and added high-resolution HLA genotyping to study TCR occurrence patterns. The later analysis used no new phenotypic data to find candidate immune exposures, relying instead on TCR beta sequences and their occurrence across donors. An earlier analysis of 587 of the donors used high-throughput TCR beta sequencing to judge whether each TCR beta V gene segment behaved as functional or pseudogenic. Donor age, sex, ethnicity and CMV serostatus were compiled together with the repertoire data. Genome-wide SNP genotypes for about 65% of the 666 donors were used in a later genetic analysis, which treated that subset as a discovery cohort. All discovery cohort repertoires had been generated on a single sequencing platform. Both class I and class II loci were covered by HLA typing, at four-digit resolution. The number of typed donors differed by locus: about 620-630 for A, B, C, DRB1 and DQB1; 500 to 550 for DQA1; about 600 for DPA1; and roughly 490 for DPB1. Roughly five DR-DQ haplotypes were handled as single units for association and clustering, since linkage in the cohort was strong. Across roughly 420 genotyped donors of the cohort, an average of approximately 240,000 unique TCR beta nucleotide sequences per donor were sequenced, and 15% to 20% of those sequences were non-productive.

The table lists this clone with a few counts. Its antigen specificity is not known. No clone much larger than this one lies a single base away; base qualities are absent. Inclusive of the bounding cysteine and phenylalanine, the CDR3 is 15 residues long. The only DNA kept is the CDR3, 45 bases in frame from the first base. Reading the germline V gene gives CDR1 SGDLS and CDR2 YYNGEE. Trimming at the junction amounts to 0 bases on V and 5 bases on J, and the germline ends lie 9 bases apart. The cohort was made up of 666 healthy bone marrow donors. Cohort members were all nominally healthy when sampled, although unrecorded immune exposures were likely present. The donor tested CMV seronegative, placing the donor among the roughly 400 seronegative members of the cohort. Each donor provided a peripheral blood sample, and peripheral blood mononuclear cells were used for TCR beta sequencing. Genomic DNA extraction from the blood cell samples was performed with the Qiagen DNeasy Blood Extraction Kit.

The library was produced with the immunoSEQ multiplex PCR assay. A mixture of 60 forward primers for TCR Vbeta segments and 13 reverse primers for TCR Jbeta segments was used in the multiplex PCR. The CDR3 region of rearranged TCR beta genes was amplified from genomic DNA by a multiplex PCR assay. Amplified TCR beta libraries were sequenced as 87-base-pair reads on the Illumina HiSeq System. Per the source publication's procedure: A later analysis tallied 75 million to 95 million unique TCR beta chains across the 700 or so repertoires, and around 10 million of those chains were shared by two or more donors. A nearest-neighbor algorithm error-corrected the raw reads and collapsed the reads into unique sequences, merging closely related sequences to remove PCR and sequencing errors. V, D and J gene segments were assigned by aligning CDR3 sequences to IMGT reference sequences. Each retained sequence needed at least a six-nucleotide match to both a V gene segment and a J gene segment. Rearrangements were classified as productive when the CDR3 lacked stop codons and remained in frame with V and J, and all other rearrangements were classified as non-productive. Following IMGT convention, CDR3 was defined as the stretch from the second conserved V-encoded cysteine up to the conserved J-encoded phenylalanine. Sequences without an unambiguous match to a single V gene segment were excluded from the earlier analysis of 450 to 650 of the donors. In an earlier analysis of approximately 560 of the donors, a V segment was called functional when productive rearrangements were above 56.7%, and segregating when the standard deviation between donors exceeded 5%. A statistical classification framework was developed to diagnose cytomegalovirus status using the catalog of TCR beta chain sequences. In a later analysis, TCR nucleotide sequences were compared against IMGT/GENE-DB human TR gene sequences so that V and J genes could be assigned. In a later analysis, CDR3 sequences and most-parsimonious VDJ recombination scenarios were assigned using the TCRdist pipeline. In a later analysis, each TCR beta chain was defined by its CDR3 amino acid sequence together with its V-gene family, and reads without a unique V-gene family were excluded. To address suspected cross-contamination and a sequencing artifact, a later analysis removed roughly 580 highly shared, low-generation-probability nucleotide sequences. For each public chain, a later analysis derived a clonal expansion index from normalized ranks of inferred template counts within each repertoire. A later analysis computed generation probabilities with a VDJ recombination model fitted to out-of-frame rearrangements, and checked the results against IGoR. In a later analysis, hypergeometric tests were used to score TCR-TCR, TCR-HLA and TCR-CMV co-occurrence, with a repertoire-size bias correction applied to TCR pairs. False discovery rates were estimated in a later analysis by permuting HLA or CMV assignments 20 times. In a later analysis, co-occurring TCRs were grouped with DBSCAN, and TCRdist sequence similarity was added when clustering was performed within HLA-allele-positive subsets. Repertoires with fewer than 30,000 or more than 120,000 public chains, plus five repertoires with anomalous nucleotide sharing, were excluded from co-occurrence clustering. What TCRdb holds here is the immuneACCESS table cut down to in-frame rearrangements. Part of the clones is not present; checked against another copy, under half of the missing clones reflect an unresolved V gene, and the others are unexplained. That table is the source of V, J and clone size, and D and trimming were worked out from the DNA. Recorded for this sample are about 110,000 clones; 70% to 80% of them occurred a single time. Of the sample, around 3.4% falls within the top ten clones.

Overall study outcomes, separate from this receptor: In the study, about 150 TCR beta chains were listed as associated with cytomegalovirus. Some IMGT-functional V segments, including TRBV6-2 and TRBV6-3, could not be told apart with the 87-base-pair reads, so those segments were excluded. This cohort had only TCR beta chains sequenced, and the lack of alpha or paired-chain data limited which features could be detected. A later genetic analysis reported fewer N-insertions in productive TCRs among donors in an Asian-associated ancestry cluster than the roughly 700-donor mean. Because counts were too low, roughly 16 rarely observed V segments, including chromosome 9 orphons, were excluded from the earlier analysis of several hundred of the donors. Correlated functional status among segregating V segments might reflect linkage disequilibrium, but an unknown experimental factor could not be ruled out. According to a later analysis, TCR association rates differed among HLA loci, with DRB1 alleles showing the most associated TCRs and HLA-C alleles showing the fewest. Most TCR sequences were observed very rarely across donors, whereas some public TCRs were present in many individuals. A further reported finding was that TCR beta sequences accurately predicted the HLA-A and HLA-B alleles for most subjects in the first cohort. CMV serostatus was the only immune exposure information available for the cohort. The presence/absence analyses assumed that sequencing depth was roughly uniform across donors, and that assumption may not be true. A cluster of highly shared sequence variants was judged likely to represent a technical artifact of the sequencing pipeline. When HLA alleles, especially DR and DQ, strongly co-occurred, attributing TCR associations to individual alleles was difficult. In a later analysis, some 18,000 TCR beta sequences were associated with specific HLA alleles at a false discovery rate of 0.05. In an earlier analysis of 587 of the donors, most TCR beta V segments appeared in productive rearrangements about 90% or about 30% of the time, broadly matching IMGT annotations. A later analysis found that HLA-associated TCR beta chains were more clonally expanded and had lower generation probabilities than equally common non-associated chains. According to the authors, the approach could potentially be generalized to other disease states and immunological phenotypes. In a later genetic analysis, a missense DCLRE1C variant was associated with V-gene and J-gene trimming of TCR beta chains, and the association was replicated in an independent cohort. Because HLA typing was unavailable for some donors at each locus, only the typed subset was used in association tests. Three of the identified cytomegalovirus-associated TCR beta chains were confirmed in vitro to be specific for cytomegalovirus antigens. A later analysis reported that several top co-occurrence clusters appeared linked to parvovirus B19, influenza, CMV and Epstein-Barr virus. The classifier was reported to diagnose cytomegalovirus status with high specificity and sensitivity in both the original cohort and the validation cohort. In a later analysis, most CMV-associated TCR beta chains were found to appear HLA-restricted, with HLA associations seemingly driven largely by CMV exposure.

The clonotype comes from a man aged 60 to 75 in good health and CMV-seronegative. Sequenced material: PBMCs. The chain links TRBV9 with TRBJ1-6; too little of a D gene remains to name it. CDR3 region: CASSVDPQDNSPLHF. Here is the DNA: TGTGCCAGCAGCGTAGATCCCCAGGATAATTCACCCCTCCACTTT.